This T cell receptor beta chain was observed in a study of cytomegalovirus exposure and HLA in healthy donors. The length of the CDR3 is 14 residues. Trimming shortened V by 4 bases and J by 6 bases, and 13 bases separated the two germline ends. From germline, CDR1 is ENHRY and CDR2 SYGVKD. It was with 60 Vbeta and 13 Jbeta primers that the PCR ran. Assay: immunoSEQ multiplex PCR; the TCRdb copy retains only in-frame clones and omits some. The sample shows 55,000 to 80,000 clones, roughly 78% of them seen only once. The receptor was derived from a middle-aged man in good health and CMV-seronegative. Sample: PBMCs. This chain joins TRBV10-3 and TRBJ2-4, with D tentatively TRBD2 (6 bases). The CDR3 coding sequence is TGTGCCATCAGTGTGGGGGGAGGAGGAAACATTCAGTACTTC. Residues: CAISVGGGGNIQYF.